This entry lists 19 T cell receptor beta chains sequenced from one sample in a study of blood T cell repertoires in COVID-19. Measured with immunoSEQ multiplex PCR; TCRdb has only the in-frame clones, and not every one. The table records about 310,000 clones, around 90% of them present only once. The specimen was PBMCs or T cells enriched from blood (not recorded which). The source of these receptors is a woman aged 18-29 years who had recovered from COVID-19.

This chain connects TRBV11-2 to TRBJ1-2; D is possibly TRBD1 (6 bases). Germline CDR1 and CDR2: SGHAT and FQNNGV. CDR3 length: 14 amino acids. Deletions cut 5 bases from V and 1 base from J, with 11 bases between. CDR3 sequence: CASSGRDNNYGYTF. DNA for the CDR3: TGTGCCAGCAGCGGCCGGGACAATAACTATGGCTACACCTTC.

This chain connects TRBV6-5 to TRBJ1-1; D gene uncertain. With 6 bases removed from V and 8 bases from J, the gap between germline ends came to 10 bases. The germline gives CDR1 MNHEY, CDR2 SVGAGI. CDR3 length: 11 amino acids. Here the CDR3 DNA reads TGTGCCAGCAGCCGAACCGGGGAAGCTTTCTTT. This encodes CASSRTGEAFF.

This chain links TRBV28 with TRBJ2-7; TRBD2 might be the D (6 bases). The CDR3 sequence is 12 residues long. With 6 bases removed from V and 6 bases from J, the gap between germline ends came to 12 bases. Germline CDR1 is MDHEN and CDR2 is SYDVKM. The CDR3 DNA reads TGTGCCAGCAGGGAGGAGGGGTCCGAGCAGTACTTC. It is translated as CASREEGSEQYF.

The V and J genes are TRBV28 and TRBJ2-7, with D possibly being TRBD1 (8 bases). Looked up from germline, CDR1 is MDHEN and CDR2 is SYDVKM. This CDR3 has 13 amino acids. Trimming left V 6 bases short and J 2 bases short, with 11 bases between. CDR3 loop: CASRQGGTYEQYF. The CDR3, as DNA: TGTGCCAGCAGACAGGGGGGGACCTACGAGCAGTACTTC.

This chain links TRBV6-5 with TRBJ2-7; D is perhaps TRBD2 (5 bases). Germline V gene sequence: CDR1 MNHEY, CDR2 SVGAGI. The CDR3 contains 14 residues. The V end was cut by 3 bases, the J end by 1 base, with 10 bases between. CDR3 loop: CASSYSRDSYEQYF. The CDR3 bases are TGTGCCAGCAGTTATTCTCGGGATTCCTACGAGCAGTACTTC.

This chain connects TRBV19 to TRBJ1-3; 11 positions match TRBD1. J lost 4 bases, V lost 7 bases, and 3 bases had no gene match. The CDR3 has 14 amino acids. CDR1 is LNHDA and CDR2 is SQIVND in the germline V gene (reference sequence). For the CDR3, the DNA is TGTGCCAGTATGGACAGGGGGCTAGGAAACACCATATATTTT. It is translated as CASMDRGLGNTIYF.

The V gene is TRBV2, the J gene TRBJ1-4; weak D call: TRBD1 (5 bases). The germline gives CDR1 SNHLY, CDR2 FYNNEI. Trimming left V 6 bases short and J 7 bases short, with 9 bases between. This CDR3 comprises 12 residues. The DNA of the CDR3 is TGTGCCAGCAGGGAGCAGGGTGAAAAACTGTTTTTT. The encoded protein is CASREQGEKLFF.

The J gene is TRBJ2-7, the V gene TRBV7-2, with D maybe TRBD2 (6 bases). V lost 1 base, J lost 0 bases, and 10 bases lay in between. This CDR3 contains 15 residues. Germline values: CDR1 SGHTA, CDR2 FQGNSA. CDR3 bases: TGTGCCAGCAGCTTAGTAGCGGACGGCTCCTACGAGCAGTACTTC. This encodes CASSLVADGSYEQYF. Full variable domain (outside the CDR3, taken from reference TRBV7-2 and TRBJ2-7): GAGVSQSPSNKVTEKGKDVELRCDPISGHTALYWYRQSLGQGLEFLIYFQGNSAPDKSGLPSDRFSAERTGGSVSTLTIQRTQQEDSAVYLCASSLVADGSYEQYFGPGTRLTVT.

The chain uses TRBV5-6 and TRBJ2-1; the match to TRBD2 covers 14 bases. CDR3 size: 17 residues. Germline trimming cut 2 bases from V and 7 bases from J; bases unmatched to any gene: 8. The V gene's germline CDR1 is SGHDT and CDR2 YYEEEE. The CDR3 protein is CASSLGLAGGLWNEQFF. The CDR3, as DNA: TGTGCCAGCAGCTTAGGACTAGCGGGGGGTCTTTGGAATGAGCAGTTCTTC.

The sample holds one count of this clone. This sequence joins TRBV7-2 and TRBJ1-5, with a weak D call TRBD1 (5 bases). Per the germline V gene, CDR1 is SGHTA and CDR2 is FQGNSA. The CDR3 sequence is 15 residues long. V was cut by 5 bases and J by 3 bases, with 14 bases left in between. The CDR3 DNA reads as TGTGCCAGCAGCCAGGGAGGACGGAACAATCAGCCCCAGCATTTT. Its protein is CASSQGGRNNQPQHF.

The chain has TRBV3-1 (or the pseudogene TRBV3-2) and TRBJ1-4; TRBD1 matches at 10 bases. J was trimmed by 2 bases and V by 1 base; bases with no gene match: 4. The CDR3 extends over 17 amino acids. Germline lookup yields CDR1 LGHDT and CDR2 YNNKEL (reference sequence). Written as DNA, the CDR3 is TGTGCCAGCAGCCAAGGACAGGGGGCTAGGACTAATGAAAAACTGTTTTTT. Its protein product is CASSQGQGARTNEKLFF.

The V gene is TRBV28, the J gene TRBJ1-3, with 10 bases aligning to TRBD1. V was pared by 5 bases and J by 0 bases, with 1 base of the junction left unmatched. CDR1 is MDHEN and CDR2 is SYDVKM in the germline V gene. The CDR3 spans 15 residues. CDR3 amino acids: CASSRDRGSGNTIYF. For the CDR3, the DNA is TGTGCCAGCAGTCGGGACAGGGGCTCTGGAAACACCATATATTTT.

The chain employs TRBV4-1 and TRBJ1-5, with D tentatively TRBD1 (6 bases). The germline CDR1 and CDR2 sequences are MGHRA and YSYEKL. The V end was cut by 0 bases, the J end by 3 bases, with 15 bases between. This CDR3 comprises 17 residues. CDR3 region: CASSQDVGQGYNQPQHF. For the CDR3, the DNA is TGCGCCAGCAGCCAAGATGTCGGGCAGGGGTACAATCAGCCCCAGCATTTT.

The sample holds a few counts of this clone. The J gene is TRBJ1-1, the V gene TRBV6-5; no clear D. V dropped 0 bases and J dropped 6 bases, with 11 bases sitting between them. Looked up from germline, CDR1 is MNHEY and CDR2 is SVGAGI. The CDR3 extends over 14 amino acids. CDR3 in amino acids: CASSYSLGVAEAFF. The CDR3 region has the DNA TGTGCCAGCAGTTACTCACTAGGTGTCGCTGAAGCTTTCTTT.

The chain links TRBV12-5 to TRBJ2-1; TRBD2 agrees at 7 bases. With V trimmed by 6 bases and J by 5 bases, 13 bases remained unmatched. CDR1 is LGHNT and CDR2 is FRNRAP in the germline V gene. The CDR3 has 16 residues. The CDR3 DNA follows: TGTGCTAGTGGCCCATCAGGGAGCGGGGAAAACAATGAGCAGTTCTTC. Protein sequence: CASGPSGSGENNEQFF.

V and J are TRBV6-5 and TRBJ1-3; 11 bases align to TRBD1. The CDR3 has 15 residues. V gave up 2 bases and J gave up 9 bases; unmatched junction bases: 6. The germline V gene encodes CDR1 MNHEY and CDR2 SVGAGI. In DNA, the CDR3 is TGTGCCAGCAGTTACGCCCCCGGGACAGGGGGCACCATATATTTT. It codes for CASSYAPGTGGTIYF.

This chain links TRBV7-3 with TRBJ2-1, with D maybe TRBD1 (6 bases). CDR1 is SGHTA, CDR2 FQGTGA, per germline. V lost 2 bases, J lost 10 bases, and 21 bases lay in between. This CDR3 region has 16 residues. CDR3 DNA sequence: TGTGCCAGCAGCTTACGGGGTGACAGGATCCTACGGGAGCAGTTCTTC. As protein: CASSLRGDRILREQFF.

There are many counts of this clone. The sample holds other DNA sequences that translate to the same CDR3. CDR3 region: CASSLGPNYEQYF. The DNA of the CDR3 is TGTGCCAGCAGCTTAGGGCCGAACTACGAGCAGTACTTC. This sequence joins TRBV7-6 and TRBJ2-7; D remains unclear. The CDR3 sequence is 13 residues long. Deletions cut 1 base from V and 3 bases from J, with 7 bases between. CDR1 SGHVS and CDR2 FNYEAQ come from the germline V gene. The variable domain in full, with the rest retrieved from reference TRBV7-6 and TRBJ2-7, is GAGVSQSPRYKVTKRGQDVALRCDPISGHVSLYWYRQALGQGPEFLTYFNYEAQQDKSGLPNDRFSAERPEGSISTLTIQRTEQRDSAMYRCASSLGPNYEQYFGPGTRLTVT.

The chain has TRBV11-2 and TRBJ1-2; no definite D call. Trimming removed 0 bases from V and 4 bases from J, with 9 bases in between. The CDR3 has 14 amino acids. Germline lookup yields CDR1 SGHAT and CDR2 FQNNGV. The CDR3 region has the DNA TGTGCCAGCAGCTTAGATTTGAACAGCTATGGCTACACCTTC. It encodes CASSLDLNSYGYTF.